This T cell receptor (beta chain) was sequenced for a study of T-cell reconstitution after alpha-beta-depleted transplantation in children. Points from the study as a whole: Surviving recipient T cells and thymic progenitors underlay high day-60 TCRbeta diversity in some patients. At around two months after transplant, the alpha-beta T cells were reportedly derived from several hundred expanded clones that came from non-depleted graft cells. Newly made T cells mostly supplied T-cell counts and diversity one year after transplant.

On this clonotype itself: Its matching antigen is unknown.

The TCRbeta library incorporated unique molecular identifiers. TCRdb independently ran MiXCR on the PCR reads; one entry per CDR3 protein. Of under 250,000 distinct CDR3 sequences in the sample, roughly 7.1% were seen once. Germline V gene data show CDR1 as GTSNPN and CDR2 as SVGIG (reference sequence). CDR3 size: 13 residues. The V end lost 4 bases, the J end lost 4 bases, and 11 bases lay between the germline ends. This material consisted of PBMCs, taken before TCRalphabeta/CD19-depleted stem cell transplant. The clonotype comes from a boy younger than 10 with acute lymphoblastic leukemia, due to receive a stem cell transplant. V usage is TRBV30 and J usage is TRBJ2-1, with D uncertain. The CDR3 DNA reads TGTGCCTGGACCCTTGACTTGTACAATGAGCAGTTCTTC. It is translated as CAWTLDLYNEQFF.